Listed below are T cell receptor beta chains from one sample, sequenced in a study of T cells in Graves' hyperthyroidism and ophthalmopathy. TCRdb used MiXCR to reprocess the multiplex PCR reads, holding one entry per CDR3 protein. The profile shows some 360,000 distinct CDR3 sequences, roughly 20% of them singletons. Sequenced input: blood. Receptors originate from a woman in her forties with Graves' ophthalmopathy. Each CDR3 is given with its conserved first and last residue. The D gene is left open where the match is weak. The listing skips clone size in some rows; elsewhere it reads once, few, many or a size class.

CDR3 DNA: TGTGCCAGCAGTGGTAGTCGCGGTAGCTACGAGCAGTACTTC
CDR3 protein: CASSGSRGSYEQYF
V gene: TRBV2
D gene: -
clone size: many
J gene: TRBJ2-7

CDR3 DNA: TGTGCCAGCAGCGTTCGTCACGGCTACCACGAGCAGTCCTTC
CDR3 protein: CASSVRHGYHEQSF
V gene: TRBV6-2/TRBV6-3
D gene: -
clone size: -
J gene: TRBJ2-7

CDR3 DNA: TGCAGCGCGAAAGGACAGGGGCGAACCGGGGAGCTGTTTTTT
CDR3 protein: CSAKGQGRTGELFF
V gene: TRBV29-1
D gene: TRBD1
clone size: few
J gene: TRBJ2-2

CDR3 DNA: TGTGCCAGCAGTTACACAAGAGAAAACGCCCTCCACTTT
CDR3 protein: CASSYTRENALHF
V gene: TRBV6-5
D gene: -
clone size: -
J gene: TRBJ1-6

CDR3 DNA: TGTGCCAGCGGAATCCGGAGTACCATGGAGACCCAGTACTTC
CDR3 protein: CASGIRSTMETQYF
V gene: TRBV6-2/TRBV6-3
D gene: -
clone size: -
J gene: TRBJ2-5

CDR3 DNA: TGCGCCAGCAGCCAAGATGGAGGAAGCACAGATACGCAGTATTTT
CDR3 protein: CASSQDGGSTDTQYF
V gene: TRBV4-1
D gene: -
clone size: many
J gene: TRBJ2-3

CDR3 DNA: TGTGCCAGCAGCCGGTCCTTAGCGGTTAGCACAGATACGCAGTATTTT
CDR3 protein: CASSRSLAVSTDTQYF
V gene: TRBV9
D gene: -
clone size: -
J gene: TRBJ2-3

CDR3 DNA: TGTGCCAGCAGTGAATCGGGACTAAAGAACGAGCAGTACTTC
CDR3 protein: CASSESGLKNEQYF
V gene: TRBV2
D gene: TRBD2
clone size: many
J gene: TRBJ2-7

CDR3 DNA: TGTGCCAGCAGTTTAGCCGACAGGGATAATTCACCCCTCCACTTT
CDR3 protein: CASSLADRDNSPLHF
V gene: TRBV12-3/TRBV12-4
D gene: TRBD1
clone size: many
J gene: TRBJ1-6

CDR3 DNA: TGTGCCAGCAGCTTATATCACGGAGGGACTGAAGCTTTCTTT
CDR3 protein: CASSLYHGGTEAFF
V gene: TRBV7-3
D gene: -
clone size: -
J gene: TRBJ1-1

CDR3 DNA: TGTGCCAGCAGCTTGTTTGCGGGACGGGGGGCGGATGGCTACACCTTC
CDR3 protein: CASSLFAGRGADGYTF
V gene: TRBV5-4
D gene: -
clone size: many
J gene: TRBJ1-2

CDR3 DNA: TGCAGCGTTGAACCACAGGGTACCCAAGAGACCCAGTACTTC
CDR3 protein: CSVEPQGTQETQYF
V gene: TRBV29-1
D gene: -
clone size: many
J gene: TRBJ2-5

CDR3 DNA: TGTGCCAGCAGCTACCAAACCGGACTAGAGAGAACCCTGTGGGAGCAGTCCTTC
CDR3 protein: CASSYQTGLERTLWEQSF
V gene: TRBV6-2/TRBV6-3
D gene: TRBD2
clone size: -
J gene: TRBJ2-7

CDR3 DNA: TGTGCCAGCTCACCCCAGCAAACTAGCGGCTACGAGCAGTACTTC
CDR3 protein: CASSPQQTSGYEQYF
V gene: TRBV18
D gene: TRBD2
clone size: few
J gene: TRBJ2-7

CDR3 DNA: TGTGCCAGCAGTTCCGACAGGGTGACAGCCCAGCATTTT
CDR3 protein: CASSSDRVTAQHF
V gene: TRBV2
D gene: TRBD1
clone size: many
J gene: TRBJ1-5

CDR3 DNA: TGTGCCGGAACGGGTGGCGGTAATTCACCCCTCCACTTT
CDR3 protein: CAGTGGGNSPLHF
V gene: TRBV6-1
D gene: -
clone size: many
J gene: TRBJ1-6

CDR3 DNA: TGTGCCATCAGTGACGTGGGACTAGCGGTACAAGAGACCCAGTACTTC
CDR3 protein: CAISDVGLAVQETQYF
V gene: TRBV10-3
D gene: TRBD2
clone size: many
J gene: TRBJ2-5

CDR3 DNA: TGTGCCAGCAGCTTAGGTTTTCTCGACGGGACAGTGGTCTACGAGCAGTACTTC
CDR3 protein: CASSLGFLDGTVVYEQYF
V gene: TRBV11-1
D gene: TRBD1
clone size: many
J gene: TRBJ2-7

CDR3 DNA: TGTGCCAGCTCACGAGGGTTTAGGGATCAGCCCCAGCATTTT
CDR3 protein: CASSRGFRDQPQHF
V gene: TRBV18
D gene: -
clone size: many
J gene: TRBJ1-5

CDR3 DNA: TGTGCCAGCAGCTTGGCCGGAGGGAAGTTAGACGAGCAGTACTTC
CDR3 protein: CASSLAGGKLDEQYF
V gene: TRBV5-4
D gene: -
clone size: many
J gene: TRBJ2-7

CDR3 DNA: TGCAGCGTTGTGGCGGACGGTACCTATGGCTACACCTTC
CDR3 protein: CSVVADGTYGYTF
V gene: TRBV29-1
D gene: -
clone size: many
J gene: TRBJ1-2